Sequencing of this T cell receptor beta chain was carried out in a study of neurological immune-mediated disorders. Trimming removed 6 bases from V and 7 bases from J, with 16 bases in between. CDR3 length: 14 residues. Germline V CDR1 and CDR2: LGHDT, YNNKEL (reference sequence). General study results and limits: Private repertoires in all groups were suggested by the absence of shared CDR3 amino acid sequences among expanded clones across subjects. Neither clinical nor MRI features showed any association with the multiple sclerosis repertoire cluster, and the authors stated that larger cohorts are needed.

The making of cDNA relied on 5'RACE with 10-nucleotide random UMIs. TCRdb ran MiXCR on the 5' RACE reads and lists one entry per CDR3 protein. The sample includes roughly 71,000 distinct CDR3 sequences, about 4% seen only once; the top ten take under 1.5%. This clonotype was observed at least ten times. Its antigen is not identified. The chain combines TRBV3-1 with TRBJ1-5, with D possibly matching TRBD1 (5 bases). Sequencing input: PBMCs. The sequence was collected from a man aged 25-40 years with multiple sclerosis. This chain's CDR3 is CASSSTRTQQPQHF. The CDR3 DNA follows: TGTGCCAGCAGTTCGACAAGGACACAGCAGCCCCAGCATTTT.